This note documents a single TCR beta chain sequence. Its antigen is as yet unknown. These data originate in a study of T cell repertoires in cytomegalovirus infection. Study-level information: Indicated by public TCR beta signatures were CMV infection and matching HLA type.

The CDR3 length is 15 residues. Germline CDR1 SGHTA, CDR2 FQGNSA. Between the trimmed V and J ends, which lost 6 bases and 2 bases, there was a span of 16 bases. TCRdb recomputed calls from the reads with MiXCR, one row per CDR3 protein. The data hold just under 500,000 distinct CDR3 sequences, with around 30% observed a single time. The chain recombines TRBV7-2 with TRBJ2-5, with D perhaps TRBD1 (6 bases). Material: cultured PBMCs, obtained from culture after CMV antigen stimulation. The clonotype was recovered from a human donor in good health (CMV status not recorded). Some clones in this sample may be carry-over from other donors' samples. The CDR3 DNA is TGTGCCAGCAGTCGAGCCGGACAGTCACAAGAGACCCAGTACTTC. Protein product: CASSRAGQSQETQYF.